This T cell receptor beta chain was identified in a study of cytomegalovirus exposure and HLA in healthy donors. The germline V gene has CDR1 MDHEN and CDR2 SYDVKM. The CDR3 is 17 amino acids. This clone was counted between two and nine times. What it recognizes is unknown. A read error may account for a junction end that differs from germline. This PCR relied on a set of 60 Vbeta primers and 13 Jbeta primers. Profiled with immunoSEQ multiplex PCR; TCRdb holds only in-frame clones, not every one. The profile shows over 80,000 clones, 55% to 70% of them singletons. Study conclusions and caveats: In a later analysis, TCR association rates varied by HLA locus: DRB1 most, HLA-C fewest. Presence/absence analyses rested on an assumption that sequencing depth was roughly uniform across donors. Most TCRs appeared rarely, but some public TCRs recurred in many donors.

Sample: PBMCs. The genes are TRBV28 and TRBJ2-7; 9 bases fit TRBD1. The TCR sequence derives from a boy aged 10-17 years in good health and CMV-seropositive. The CDR3 loop is CASSVWATGGLRNEQYF. The CDR3, as DNA: TGTGCCAGCAGTGTATGGGCGACAGGGGGTTTACGTAACGAGCAGTACTTC.